The 9 T cell receptor beta chains below were found in one sample sequenced in a study of vaccination effects on CD4 cells after COVID-19. The culture ran for 10 days, and then CD4+ T cells were isolated. SARS-CoV-2 infection was confirmed by PCR in the person between March and December 2020. Two doses of either BNT162b2 or mRNA-1273 were given to each participant. Profiling relied on immunoSEQ multiplex PCR, and the TCRdb table lists in-frame clones only, not all of them. The table has about 50,000 clones, 74% seen once; the top ten hold around 5%. These TCRs' antigens remain unknown. Source: CD4+ T cells from PBMCs cultured without peptide, taken after COVID-19 vaccination. Source of these receptors: a human donor who had a prior SARS-CoV-2 infection.

The chain couples TRBV7-9 to TRBJ2-3; D assignment may be TRBD1 or TRBD2 (5 bases each). The CDR3 has 15 residues. Germline V gene data show CDR1 as SEHNR and CDR2 as FQNEAQ (reference sequence). With 5 bases removed from V and 2 bases from J, the gap between germline ends came to 14 bases. CDR3 sequence: CASSPGAENTDTQYF. The CDR3 region has the DNA TGTGCCAGCAGCCCCGGGGCGGAGAACACAGATACGCAGTATTTT.

The chain is built from TRBV5-4 and TRBJ2-1; no definite D call. Germline V gene lookup returns CDR1 SGHNT and CDR2 YYREEE (reference sequence). The germline V and J ends were trimmed by 1 base and 4 bases, with 9 bases remaining between them. This CDR3 contains 14 residues. The CDR3 spells CASSLSGTYNEQFF. Here the CDR3 DNA reads TGTGCCAGCAGCTTGTCTGGTACGTACAATGAGCAGTTCTTC.

This chain uses TRBV5-1 with TRBJ2-2, with 15 bases aligning to TRBD2. There are 16 residues in the CDR3. Germline lookup yields CDR1 SGHRS and CDR2 YFSETQ. The V and J ends lost 4 bases and 5 bases, in that order; junction bases with no gene match: 3. The CDR3 nucleotides are TGCGCCAGCAGCCTCGGGACTAGCGGGAGGACCGGGGAGCTGTTTTTT. It codes for CASSLGTSGRTGELFF.

This clone is categorized as medium-sized. V usage is TRBV4-2 and J usage is TRBJ2-7, with 7 positions matching TRBD1. This CDR3 spans 16 amino acids. With 1 base clipped from V and 7 bases from J, the junction kept 13 bases outside the gene matches. The germline V gene has CDR1 LGHNA and CDR2 YNFKEQ. The CDR3 is CASSQGPGQSTWEQYF. CDR3 in DNA: TGTGCCAGCAGCCAAGGCCCGGGACAGAGTACGTGGGAGCAGTACTTC.

This chain uses TRBV10-2 with TRBJ2-4; 9 bases are a match to TRBD2. The trim removed 3 bases at V and 0 bases at J, leaving 18 bases unmatched. Germline CDR1 and CDR2: WSHSY and SAAADI. The CDR3 is 21 residues long. CDR3 residues: CASSDEVSGGDAPIAKNIQYF. CDR3 nucleotides: TGCGCCAGCAGTGATGAGGTTAGCGGGGGCGACGCTCCTATAGCCAAAAACATTCAGTACTTC.

This clone was observed a handful of times. The chain employs TRBV9 and TRBJ2-3, with a weak D call TRBD1 (6 bases). The CDR3 is 18 amino acids. Trimming stripped 0 bases from V and 1 base from J, with 18 bases between. The germline CDR1 and CDR2 sequences are SGDLS and YYNGEE. The CDR3 protein is CASSVGRNRVSGTDTQYF. The CDR3 coding sequence is TGTGCCAGCAGCGTAGGACGGAACAGGGTCAGCGGCACAGATACGCAGTATTTT.

This clone showed up just a few times. The chain recombines TRBV3-1 (or the pseudogene TRBV3-2) with TRBJ1-6; D is ambiguous. CDR1 is LGHDT and CDR2 is YNNKEL in the germline V gene (reference sequence). The CDR3 has 14 residues. V lost 4 bases and J 8 bases, leaving 12 bases between the germline ends. The CDR3 bases are TGTGCCAGCAGCCCCCTGGCTACGTATTCACCCCTCCACTTT. It encodes CASSPLATYSPLHF.

Points on this clone: One junction end does not reproduce the germline sequence, and a read error may be involved. V is TRBV7-7 and J is TRBJ2-1; 8 bases map to TRBD2. Germline V gives CDR1 SSHAT, CDR2 FNYEAQ (reference sequence). The CDR3 spans 15 residues. CDR3 sequence (DNA): TGTGCTAGCAGCCCGAGCGGGGGATCCTACAATGAGCAGTTCTTC. This translates into CASSPSGGSYNEQFF.

Only a few counts were recorded for this clone. At one end the junction does not follow the germline gene, possibly because of a read error. This sequence joins TRBV7-7 and TRBJ2-5; 8 bases are shared with TRBD2. The CDR3 spans 14 residues. Germline V CDR1 and CDR2: SSHAT, FNYEAQ (reference sequence). The CDR3 sequence: CASSFAGGAGTQYF. As DNA, the CDR3 is TGTGCTAGCAGCTTTGCCGGGGGGGCCGGGACCCAGTACTTC.